Given below is one T cell receptor (beta chain) in context. Its antigen is currently unknown. This sample was included in a study of cytomegalovirus exposure and HLA in healthy donors. General observations from the study: Sequencing likely produced, as an artifact, a cluster of highly shared sequence variants. Using the classifier, cytomegalovirus status was reportedly diagnosed with high specificity and sensitivity.

Although they were nominally healthy when sampled, donors likely had unrecorded immune exposures. This PCR relied on a set of 60 Vbeta primers and 13 Jbeta primers. Produced via immunoSEQ multiplex PCR; TCRdb's table is partial and in-frame only. The data contain approximately 120,000 clones, approximately 71% of them seen just once; the ten biggest clones take up under 10%. The CDR3 runs to 14 residues. With V trimmed by 0 bases and J by 8 bases, 5 bases remained unmatched. From germline, CDR1 is LGHNA and CDR2 YSLEER. The rearrangement joins TRBV4-3 to TRBJ1-2; 8 bases align to TRBD1. The clonotype was recovered from a man aged 35 to 55 in good health and CMV-seronegative. The sequencing sample was made of PBMCs. CDR3 amino acids: CASSQDYRGGGYTF. As DNA, the CDR3 is TGCGCCAGCAGCCAAGATTACAGGGGGGGCGGCTACACCTTC.